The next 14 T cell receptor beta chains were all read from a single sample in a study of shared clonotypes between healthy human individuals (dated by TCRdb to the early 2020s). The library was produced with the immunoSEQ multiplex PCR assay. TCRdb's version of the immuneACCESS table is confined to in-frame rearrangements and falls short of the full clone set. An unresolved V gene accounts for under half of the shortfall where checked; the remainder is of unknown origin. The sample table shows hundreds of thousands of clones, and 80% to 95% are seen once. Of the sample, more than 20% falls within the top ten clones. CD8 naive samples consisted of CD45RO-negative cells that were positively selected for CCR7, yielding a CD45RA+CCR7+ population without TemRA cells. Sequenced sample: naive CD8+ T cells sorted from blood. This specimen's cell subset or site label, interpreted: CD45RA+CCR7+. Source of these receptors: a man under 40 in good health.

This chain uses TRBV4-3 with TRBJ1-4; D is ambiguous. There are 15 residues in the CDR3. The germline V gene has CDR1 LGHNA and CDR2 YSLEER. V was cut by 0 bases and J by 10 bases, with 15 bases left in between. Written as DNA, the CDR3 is TGCGCCAGCAGCCAAGATAAGGGTATTTACGGAAAACTGTTTTTT. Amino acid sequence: CASSQDKGIYGKLFF.

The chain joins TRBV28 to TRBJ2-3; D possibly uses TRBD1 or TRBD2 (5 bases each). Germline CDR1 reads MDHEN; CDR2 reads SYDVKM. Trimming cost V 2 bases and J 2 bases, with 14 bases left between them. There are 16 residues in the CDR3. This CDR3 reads CASSLVGSGTTDTQYF. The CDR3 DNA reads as TGTGCCAGCAGTTTAGTTGGTTCAGGGACCACAGATACGCAGTATTTT.

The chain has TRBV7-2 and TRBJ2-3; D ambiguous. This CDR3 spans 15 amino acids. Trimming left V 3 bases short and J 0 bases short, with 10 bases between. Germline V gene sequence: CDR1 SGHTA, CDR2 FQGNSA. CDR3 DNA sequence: TGTGCCAGCAGCTTTCAAAGTTCTAGCACAGATACGCAGTATTTT. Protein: CASSFQSSSTDTQYF.

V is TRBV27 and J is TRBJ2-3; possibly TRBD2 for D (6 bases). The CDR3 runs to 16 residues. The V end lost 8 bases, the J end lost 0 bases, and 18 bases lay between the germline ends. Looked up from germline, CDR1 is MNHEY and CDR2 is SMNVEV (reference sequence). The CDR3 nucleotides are TGTGCCAGCCTTTCAAGGGGACTTCCTAGCACAGATACGCAGTATTTT. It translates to CASLSRGLPSTDTQYF.

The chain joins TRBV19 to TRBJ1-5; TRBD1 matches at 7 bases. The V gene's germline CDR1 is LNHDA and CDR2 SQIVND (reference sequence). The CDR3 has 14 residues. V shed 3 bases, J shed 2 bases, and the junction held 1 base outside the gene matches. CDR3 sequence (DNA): TGTGCCAGTAGTATGGGGACAGGCAATCAGCCCCAGCATTTT. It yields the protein CASSMGTGNQPQHF. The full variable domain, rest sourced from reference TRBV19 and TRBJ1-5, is DGGITQSPKYLFRKEGQNVTLSCEQNLNHDAMYWYRQDPGQGLRLIYYSQIVNDFQKGDIAEGYSVSREKKESFPLTVTSAQKNPTAFYLCASSMGTGNQPQHFGDGTRLSIL.

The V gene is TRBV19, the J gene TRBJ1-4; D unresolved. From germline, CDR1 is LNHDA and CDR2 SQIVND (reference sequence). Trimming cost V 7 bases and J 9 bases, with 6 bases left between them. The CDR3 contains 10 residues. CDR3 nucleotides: TGTGCCAGTACTCGCCAAAAACTGTTTTTT. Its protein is CASTRQKLFF.

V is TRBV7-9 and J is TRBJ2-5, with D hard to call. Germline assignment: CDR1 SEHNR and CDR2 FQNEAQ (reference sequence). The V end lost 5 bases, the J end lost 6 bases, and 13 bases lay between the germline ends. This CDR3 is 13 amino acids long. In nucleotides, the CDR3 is TGTGCCAGCAGCCCTGGTGGCTTGAAGACCCAGTACTTC. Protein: CASSPGGLKTQYF.

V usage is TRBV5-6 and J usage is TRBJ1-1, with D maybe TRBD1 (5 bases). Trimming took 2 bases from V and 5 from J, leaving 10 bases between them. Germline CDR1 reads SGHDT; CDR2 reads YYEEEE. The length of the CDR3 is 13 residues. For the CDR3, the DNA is TGTGCCAGCAGCTTTGGGGGAGGTACTGAAGCTTTCTTT. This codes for CASSFGGGTEAFF.

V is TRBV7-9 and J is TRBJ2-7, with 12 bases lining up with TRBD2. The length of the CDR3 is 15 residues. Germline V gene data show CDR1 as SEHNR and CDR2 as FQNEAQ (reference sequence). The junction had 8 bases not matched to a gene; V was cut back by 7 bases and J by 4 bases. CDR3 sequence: CASIPGLAGIYEQYF. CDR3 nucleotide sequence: TGTGCCAGCATCCCTGGACTAGCGGGGATTTACGAGCAGTACTTC. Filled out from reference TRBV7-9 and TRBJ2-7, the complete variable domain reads DTGVSQNPRHKITKRGQNVTFRCDPISEHNRLYWYRQTLGQGPEFLTYFQNEAQLEKSRLLSDRFSAERPKGSFSTLEIQRTEQGDSAMYLCASIPGLAGIYEQYFGPGTRLTVT.

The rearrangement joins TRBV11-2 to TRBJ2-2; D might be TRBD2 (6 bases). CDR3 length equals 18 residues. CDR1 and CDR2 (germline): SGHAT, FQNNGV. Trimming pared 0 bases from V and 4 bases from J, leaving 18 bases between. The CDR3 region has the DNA TGTGCCAGCAGCTTAGATGGAGGGTTCATAATTGGCACCGGGGAGCTGTTTTTT. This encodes CASSLDGGFIIGTGELFF.

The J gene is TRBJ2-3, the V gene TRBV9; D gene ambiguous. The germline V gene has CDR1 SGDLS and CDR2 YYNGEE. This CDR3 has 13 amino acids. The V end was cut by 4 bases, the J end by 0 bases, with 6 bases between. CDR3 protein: CASSTTSTDTQYF. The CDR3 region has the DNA TGTGCCAGCAGCACTACTAGCACAGATACGCAGTATTTT.

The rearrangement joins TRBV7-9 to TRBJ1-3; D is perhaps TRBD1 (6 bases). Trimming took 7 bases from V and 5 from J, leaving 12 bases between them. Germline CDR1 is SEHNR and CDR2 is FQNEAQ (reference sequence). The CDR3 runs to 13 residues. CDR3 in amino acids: CASTAGARNTIYF. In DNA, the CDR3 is TGTGCCAGCACTGCGGGGGCAAGAAACACCATATATTTT.

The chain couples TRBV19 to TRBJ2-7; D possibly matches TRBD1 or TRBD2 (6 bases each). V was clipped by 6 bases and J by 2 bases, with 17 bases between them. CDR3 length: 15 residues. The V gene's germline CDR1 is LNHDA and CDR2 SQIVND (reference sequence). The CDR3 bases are TGTGCCAGTAGCCCTTTTACGGGGGCCCCCTACGAGCAGTACTTC. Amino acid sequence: CASSPFTGAPYEQYF.

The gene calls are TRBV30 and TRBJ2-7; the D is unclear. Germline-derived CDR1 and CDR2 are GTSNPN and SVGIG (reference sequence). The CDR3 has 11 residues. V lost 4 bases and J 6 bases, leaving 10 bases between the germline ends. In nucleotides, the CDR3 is TGTGCCTGGACCGGTGGGTCCGAGCAGTACTTC. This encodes CAWTGGSEQYF.